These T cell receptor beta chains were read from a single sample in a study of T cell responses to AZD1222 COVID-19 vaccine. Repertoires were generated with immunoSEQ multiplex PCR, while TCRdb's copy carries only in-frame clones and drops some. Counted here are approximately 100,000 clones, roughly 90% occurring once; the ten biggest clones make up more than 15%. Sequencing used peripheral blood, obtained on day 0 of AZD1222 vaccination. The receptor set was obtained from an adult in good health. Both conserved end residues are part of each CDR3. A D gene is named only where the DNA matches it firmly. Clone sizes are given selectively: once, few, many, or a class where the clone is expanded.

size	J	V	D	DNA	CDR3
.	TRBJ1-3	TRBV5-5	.	TGTGCCAGCAGCTTGGTAGTGAGTCCACGATCTGGAAACACCATATATTTT	CASSLVVSPRSGNTIYF
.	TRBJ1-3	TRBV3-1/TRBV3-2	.	TGTGCCAGCAGCCAAGAGATGTCGGCGACAGTGGGGAACACCATATATTTT	CASSQEMSATVGNTIYF
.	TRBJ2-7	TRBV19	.	TGTGCCAGTAGTATGAGGGCCTTTTCCACCGAGCAGTACTTC	CASSMRAFSTEQYF
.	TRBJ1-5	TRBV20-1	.	TGCAGTGCTAGTGAAGGGATGGATCAGCCCCAGCATTTT	CSASEGMDQPQHF
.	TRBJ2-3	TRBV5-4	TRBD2	TGTGCCAGCAGCCAGGTTGGCGCGGGAGTCGGTGGCACAGATACGCAGTATTTT	CASSQVGAGVGGTDTQYF
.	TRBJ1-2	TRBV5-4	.	TGTGCCAGCAGCAAGGACATCATTGGCTACACCTTC	CASSKDIIGYTF
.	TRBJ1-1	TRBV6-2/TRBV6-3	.	TGTGCCAGCAGTTTCAGCGGCCGGGGCACTGAAGCTTTCTTT	CASSFSGRGTEAFF
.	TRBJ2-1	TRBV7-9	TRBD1	TGTGCCAGCAGCAACCAGGGACAGATCAATGAGCAGTTCTTC	CASSNQGQINEQFF
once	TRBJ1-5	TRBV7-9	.	TGTGCCAGCAGCTTAGAAGTTACAGGGTCCGATCAGCCCCAGCATTTT	CASSLEVTGSDQPQHF
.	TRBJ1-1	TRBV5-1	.	TGCGCCAGCAGCCCCCCAGGGGTTACTGAAGCTTTCTTT	CASSPPGVTEAFF
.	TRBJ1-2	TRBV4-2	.	TGTGCCAGCAGCCAAGAAAGGGGGGTGGACTATGGCTACACCTTC	CASSQERGVDYGYTF
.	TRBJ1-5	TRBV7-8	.	TGTGCCAGCAGCAACTACAGGGTGCCGAGCAATCAGCCCCAGCATTTT	CASSNYRVPSNQPQHF
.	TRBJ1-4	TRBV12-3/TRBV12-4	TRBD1	TGTGCCAGCAGACCGACAGGGGTTGAAAAACTGTTTTTT	CASRPTGVEKLFF
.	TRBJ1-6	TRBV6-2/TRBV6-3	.	TGTGCCAGCAGTTATCAGGGTGATTCACCCCTCCACTTT	CASSYQGDSPLHF
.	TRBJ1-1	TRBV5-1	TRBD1	TGCGCCAGCAGCTTGGGACAGGGGCTAGGTATCACTGAAGCTTTCTTT	CASSLGQGLGITEAFF
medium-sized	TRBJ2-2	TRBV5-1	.	TGCGCCAGCAGCTTGGTGGGCAGGTCGAACACCGGGGAGCTGTTTTTT	CASSLVGRSNTGELFF
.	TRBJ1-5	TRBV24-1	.	TGTGCCACCAGCCAGACAGGAACTAATCAGCCCCAGCATTTT	CATSQTGTNQPQHF
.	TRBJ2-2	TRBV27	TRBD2	TGTGCCAGCAGTCCAGGACTAGCGGGGGTCGGGGAGCTGTTTTTT	CASSPGLAGVGELFF
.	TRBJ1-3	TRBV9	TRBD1	TGTGCCAGCAGCGTAGCCCAGGGGGCTGGAAACACCATATATTTT	CASSVAQGAGNTIYF
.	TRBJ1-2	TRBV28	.	TGTGCCAGCAAGAGCAACTATGGCTACACCTTC	CASKSNYGYTF
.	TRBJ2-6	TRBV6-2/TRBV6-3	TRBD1	TGTGCCAGCAGTTACCCAGTCCCGGGACAGGGATCGGCAGGGGCCAACGTCCTGACTTTC	CASSYPVPGQGSAGANVLTF
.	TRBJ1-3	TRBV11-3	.	TGTGCCAGCAGCTTAGTTGGACAGCGGAGGGGAGGAGGAAACACCATATATTTT	CASSLVGQRRGGGNTIYF
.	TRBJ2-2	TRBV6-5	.	TGTGCCAGCAGTTACACCGGGGTCTTATCCGGGGAGCTGTTTTTT	CASSYTGVLSGELFF